In its sample, the clone carrying this T cell receptor beta chain was seen many times. Its antigen is not known. The data stem from a study of regulatory T cells in long-lasting Graves disease. According to the study, TCR beta libraries were built with iRepertoire HTBI primers and CDR3-region Arm-PCR. TCRdb analysed the multiplex PCR reads with MiXCR anew, one entry per CDR3 protein. The sample consists of about 540,000 distinct CDR3 sequences, about 13% of them appearing once. V shed 3 bases and J shed 5 bases, with 8 bases lying between them. The CDR3 loop spans 12 amino acids. The germline V gene encodes CDR1 SGHRS and CDR2 YFSETQ. Regarding the study as a whole: Possibly, too few samples lowered accuracy.

Indicated time point: newly diagnosed GD, antithyroid drugs for less than 3 months. The TCR library was made from RNA that had been extracted from PBMCs in TRIzol. These data were likewise used in another study, on T cells in Graves' hyperthyroidism and ophthalmopathy.

The sequencing here drew on peripheral blood mononuclear cells (PBMCs), taken at new diagnosis, from a patient treated with antithyroid drugs. This sequence originates from a young man with Graves disease. This chain links TRBV5-1 with TRBJ1-1, with D perhaps matching TRBD1 (6 bases). The CDR3 region has the DNA TGCGCCAGCAGCTCAGGGGTAACTGAAGCTTTCTTT. Its translation is CASSSGVTEAFF.